Sequencing of this TCR beta chain was carried out in a study of T-cell reconstitution after alpha-beta-depleted transplantation in children. The germline gives CDR1 DFQATT, CDR2 SNEGSKA (reference sequence). Losses at the gene ends were 5 bases for V and 2 bases for J; bases not matched to a gene: 7. The CDR3 sequence is 15 residues long. Researchers prepared the TCRbeta library using unique molecular identifiers, the study reports. TCRdb reprocessed the PCR reads via MiXCR and lists one record per CDR3 protein. The sample lists some 640,000 distinct CDR3 sequences, about 15% occurring once. This clonotype was found many times.

The material sequenced was PBMCs from the stem cell graft donor, taken from the stem cell graft. This rearrangement joins TRBV20-1 to TRBJ2-1, with 9 bases identical to TRBD1. The receptor's source is a human donor who donated a stem cell graft to a child with acute myeloid leukemia. The CDR3 region is CSALDRGLTYNEQFF. CDR3 DNA sequence: TGCAGTGCTTTGGACAGGGGACTTACCTACAATGAGCAGTTCTTC.